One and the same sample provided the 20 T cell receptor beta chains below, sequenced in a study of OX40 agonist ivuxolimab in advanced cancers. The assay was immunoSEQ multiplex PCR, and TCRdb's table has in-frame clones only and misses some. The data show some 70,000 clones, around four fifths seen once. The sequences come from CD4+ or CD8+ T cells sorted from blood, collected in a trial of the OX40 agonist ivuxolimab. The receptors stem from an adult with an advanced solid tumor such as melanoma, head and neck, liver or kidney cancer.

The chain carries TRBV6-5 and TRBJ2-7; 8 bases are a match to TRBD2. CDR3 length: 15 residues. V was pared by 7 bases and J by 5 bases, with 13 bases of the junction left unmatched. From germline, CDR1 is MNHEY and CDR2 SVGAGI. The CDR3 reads CASTLNAGGTHEQYF. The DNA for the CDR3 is TGTGCCAGCACCCTCAACGCGGGGGGAACCCACGAGCAGTACTTC.

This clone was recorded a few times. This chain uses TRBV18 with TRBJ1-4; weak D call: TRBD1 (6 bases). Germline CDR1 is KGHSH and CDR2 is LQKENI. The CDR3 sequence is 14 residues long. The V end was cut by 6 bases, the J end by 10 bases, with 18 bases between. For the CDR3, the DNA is TGTGCCAGCTCTCGTAGGGACAACGTGGGAAAACTGTTTTTT. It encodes CASSRRDNVGKLFF. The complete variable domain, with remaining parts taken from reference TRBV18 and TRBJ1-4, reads NAGVMQNPRHLVRRRGQEARLRCSPMKGHSHVYWYRQLPEEGLKFMVYLQKENIIDESGMPKERFSAEFPKEGPSILRIQQVVRGDSAAYFCASSRRDNVGKLFFGSGTQLSVL.

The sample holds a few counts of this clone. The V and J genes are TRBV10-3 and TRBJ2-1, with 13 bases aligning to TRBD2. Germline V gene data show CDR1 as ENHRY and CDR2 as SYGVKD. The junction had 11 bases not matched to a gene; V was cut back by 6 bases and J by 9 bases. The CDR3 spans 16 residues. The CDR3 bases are TGTGCCATCAGAAAAACCGGGACTAGCGGGAAGGGTGAGCAGTTCTTC. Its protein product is CAIRKTGTSGKGEQFF.

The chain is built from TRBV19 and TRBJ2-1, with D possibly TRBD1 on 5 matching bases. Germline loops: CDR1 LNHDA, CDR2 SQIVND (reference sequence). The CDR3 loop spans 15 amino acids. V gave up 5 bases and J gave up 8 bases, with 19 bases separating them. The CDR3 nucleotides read TGTGCCAGTAGTCCTCAGAGACAGTCTACGGATGAGCAGTTCTTC. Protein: CASSPQRQSTDEQFF.

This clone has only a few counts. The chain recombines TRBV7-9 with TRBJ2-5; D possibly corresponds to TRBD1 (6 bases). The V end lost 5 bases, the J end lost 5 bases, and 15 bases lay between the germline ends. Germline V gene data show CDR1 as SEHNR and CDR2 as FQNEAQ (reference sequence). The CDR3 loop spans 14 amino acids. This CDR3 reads CASSPRTDTETQYF. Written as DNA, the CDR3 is TGTGCCAGCAGCCCCAGGACAGATACGGAGACCCAGTACTTC.

The CDR3 region has the DNA TGTGCCAGCAGCCCCCGGACGGGCTACGAGCAGTACTTC. This gives the protein CASSPRTGYEQYF. This sequence joins TRBV14 and TRBJ2-7; no reliable D call. Between the trimmed V and J ends, which lost 4 bases and 3 bases, there was a span of 10 bases. CDR1 is SGHDN and CDR2 is FVKESK in the germline V gene. The CDR3 is 13 amino acids.

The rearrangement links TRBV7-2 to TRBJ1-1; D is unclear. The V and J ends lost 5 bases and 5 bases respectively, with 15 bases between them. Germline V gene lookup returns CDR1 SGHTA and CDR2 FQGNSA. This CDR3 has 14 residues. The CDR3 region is CASSPQGRRTEAFF. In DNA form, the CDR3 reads TGTGCCAGCAGCCCCCAAGGTAGGAGGACTGAAGCTTTCTTT.

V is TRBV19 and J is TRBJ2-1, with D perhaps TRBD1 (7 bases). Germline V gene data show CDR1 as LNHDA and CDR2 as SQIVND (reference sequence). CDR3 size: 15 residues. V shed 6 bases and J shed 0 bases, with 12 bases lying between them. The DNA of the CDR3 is TGTGCCAGTAGCGCGGGACAGAGCTCCTACAATGAGCAGTTCTTC. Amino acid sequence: CASSAGQSSYNEQFF.

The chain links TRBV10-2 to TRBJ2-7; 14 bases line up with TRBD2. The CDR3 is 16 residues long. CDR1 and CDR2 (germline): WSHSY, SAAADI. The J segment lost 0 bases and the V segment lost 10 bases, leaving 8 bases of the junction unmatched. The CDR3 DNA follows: TGCGCCACCGCGACTAGCGGGAGGGGGCACTCCTACGAGCAGTACTTC. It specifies CATATSGRGHSYEQYF.

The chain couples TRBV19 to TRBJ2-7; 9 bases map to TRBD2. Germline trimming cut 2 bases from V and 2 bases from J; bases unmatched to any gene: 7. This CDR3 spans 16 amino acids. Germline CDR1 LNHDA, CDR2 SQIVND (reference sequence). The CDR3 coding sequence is TGTGCCAGTAGTATACGGGGCGGGAGGGGTCCCTACGAGCAGTACTTC. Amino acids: CASSIRGGRGPYEQYF.

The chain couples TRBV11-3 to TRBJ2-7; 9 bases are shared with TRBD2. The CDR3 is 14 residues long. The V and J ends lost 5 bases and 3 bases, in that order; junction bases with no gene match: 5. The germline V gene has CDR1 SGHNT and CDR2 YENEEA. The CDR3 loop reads CASSLAGRSYEQYF. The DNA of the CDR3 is TGTGCCAGCAGCCTAGCGGGACGCAGCTACGAGCAGTACTTC.

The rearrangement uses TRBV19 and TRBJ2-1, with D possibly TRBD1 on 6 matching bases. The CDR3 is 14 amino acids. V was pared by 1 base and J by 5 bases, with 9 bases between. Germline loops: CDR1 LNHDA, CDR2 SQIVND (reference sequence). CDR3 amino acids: CASSIVTGNNEQFF. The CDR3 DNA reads TGTGCCAGTAGTATAGTGACAGGCAACAATGAGCAGTTCTTC.

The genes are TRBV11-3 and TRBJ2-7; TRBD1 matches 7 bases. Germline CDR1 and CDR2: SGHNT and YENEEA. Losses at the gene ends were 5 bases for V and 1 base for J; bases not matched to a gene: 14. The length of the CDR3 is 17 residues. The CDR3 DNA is TGTGCCAGCAGCCCAACGTCCGGGACAGTTATTTCCTACGAGCAGTACTTC. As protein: CASSPTSGTVISYEQYF.

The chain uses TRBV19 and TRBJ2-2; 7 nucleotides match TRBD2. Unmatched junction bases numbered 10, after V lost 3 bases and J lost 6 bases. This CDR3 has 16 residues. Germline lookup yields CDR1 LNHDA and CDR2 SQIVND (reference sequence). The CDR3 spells CASSIGRDRGAGELFF. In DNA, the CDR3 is TGTGCCAGTAGTATTGGTAGGGATCGGGGGGCCGGGGAGCTGTTTTTT.

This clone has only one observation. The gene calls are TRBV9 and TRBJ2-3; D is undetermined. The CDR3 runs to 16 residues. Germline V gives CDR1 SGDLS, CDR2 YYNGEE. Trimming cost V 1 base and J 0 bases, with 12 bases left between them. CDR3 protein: CASSVRPAASTDTQYF. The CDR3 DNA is TGTGCCAGCAGCGTACGCCCCGCGGCTAGCACAGATACGCAGTATTTT.

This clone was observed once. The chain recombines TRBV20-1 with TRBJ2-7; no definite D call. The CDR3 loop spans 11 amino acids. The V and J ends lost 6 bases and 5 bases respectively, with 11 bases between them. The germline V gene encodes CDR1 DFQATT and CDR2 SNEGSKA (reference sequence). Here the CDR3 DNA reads TGCAGTGCGGGCCTTGGTAACGAGCAGTACTTC. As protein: CSAGLGNEQYF.

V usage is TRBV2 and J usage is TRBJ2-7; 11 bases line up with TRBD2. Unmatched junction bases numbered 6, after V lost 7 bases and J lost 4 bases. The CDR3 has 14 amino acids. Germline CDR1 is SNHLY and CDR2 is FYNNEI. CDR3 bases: TGTGCCAGCACCCCGGGGACTAGCGGTTACGAGCAGTACTTC. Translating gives CASTPGTSGYEQYF.

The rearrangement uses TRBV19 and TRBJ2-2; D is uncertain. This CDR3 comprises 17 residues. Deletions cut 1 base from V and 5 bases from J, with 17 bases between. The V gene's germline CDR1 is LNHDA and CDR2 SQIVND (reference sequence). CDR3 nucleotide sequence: TGTGCCAGTAGTATAGGTACTGGACCTCTGGGAACCGGGGAGCTGTTTTTT. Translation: CASSIGTGPLGTGELFF.

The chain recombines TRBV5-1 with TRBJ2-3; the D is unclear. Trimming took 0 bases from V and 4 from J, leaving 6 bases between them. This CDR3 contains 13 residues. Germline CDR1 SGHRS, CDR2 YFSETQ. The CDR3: CASSLDVPDTQYF. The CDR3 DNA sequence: TGCGCCAGCAGCTTGGATGTTCCAGATACGCAGTATTTT.

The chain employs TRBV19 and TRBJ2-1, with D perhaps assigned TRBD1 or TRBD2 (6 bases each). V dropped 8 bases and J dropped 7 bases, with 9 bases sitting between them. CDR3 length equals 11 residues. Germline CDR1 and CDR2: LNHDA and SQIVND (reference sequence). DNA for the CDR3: TGTGCCAGTGGAGGGGGTAATGAGCAGTTCTTC. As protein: CASGGGNEQFF. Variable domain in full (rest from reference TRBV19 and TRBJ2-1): DGGITQSPKYLFRKEGQNVTLSCEQNLNHDAMYWYRQDPGQGLRLIYYSQIVNDFQKGDIAEGYSVSREKKESFPLTVTSAQKNPTAFYLCASGGGNEQFFGPGTRLTVL.